The TCR beta chain under discussion was sequenced for a study of CD8 T cells in ankylosing spondylitis. Notes on the study in general: The authors found the disease-linked clones to be CD8+ and relatively rare in peripheral blood. Before this, some motif variants had been reported in reactive arthritis synovial fluid and blood. About 8 highly homologous variants made up a TCR beta motif that seemed to typify ankylosing spondylitis blood. In ankylosing spondylitis patients, matched synovial fluid reportedly showed significant enrichment of disease-linked clones.

Many counts were recorded for this clonotype. The antigen is undetermined. Each CDR3 protein is one row after TCRdb ran MiXCR on the 5' RACE reads. The sample carries a few hundred thousand distinct CDR3 sequences, roughly 10% recorded once. The sequenced sample consisted of blood, either unsorted or a sorted T cell fraction (not recorded which). This TCR came from a male donor with ankylosing spondylitis or in good health (not recorded which).

The CDR3: CSASGGGRTFIQYF. As DNA, the CDR3 is TGCAGTGCTTCGGGTGGGGGACGGACTTTCATTCAGTACTTC. This chain connects TRBV20-1 to TRBJ2-4; D may correspond to TRBD1 or TRBD2 (5 bases each). Trimming shortened V by 5 bases and J by 9 bases, and 20 bases separated the two germline ends. The CDR3 is made up of 14 amino acids. Germline assignment: CDR1 DFQATT and CDR2 SNEGSKA (reference sequence).